This is a list of T cell receptor beta chains from one sample in a study of shared clonotypes between healthy human individuals. The method was immunoSEQ multiplex PCR; TCRdb's version includes in-frame clones alone and lacks a portion of them. Counted here are roughly 1,500,000 clones, 95% to 99% occurring once; the ten biggest clones make up about 0.42%. The sequencing sample was made of naive CD4+ T cells sorted from blood. These receptors all come from a young man in good health. The CDR3 runs from the conserved cysteine through the conserved F or W. A D gene is named only where the DNA matches it firmly. Clone size is shown for a subset of rows, as once, few, many or a class of expanded clone.

v_call	clone_size	d_call	j_call	cdr3_aa	cdr3_nt
TRBV7-6	-	-	TRBJ2-1	CASSLEGSSYNEQFF	TGTGCCAGCAGCTTAGAAGGTAGCTCCTACAATGAGCAGTTCTTC
TRBV6-9	-	TRBD2	TRBJ2-3	CASSYCSSGSLKSTDTQYF	TGTGCCAGCAGTTACTGCTCTAGCGGGAGCCTCAAGAGCACAGATACGCAGTATTTT
TRBV18	-	-	TRBJ1-3	CASSPPHRATHTIYF	TGTGCCAGCTCACCGCCCCACAGGGCTACGCACACCATATATTTT
TRBV7-2	-	TRBD2	TRBJ2-1	CASSLFERDYNEQFF	TGTGCCAGCAGCTTATTCGAGCGGGACTACAATGAGCAGTTCTTC
TRBV18	-	TRBD1	TRBJ1-4	CASSPRRDRGNEKLFF	TGTGCCAGCTCACCAAGGAGGGACAGGGGGAATGAAAAACTGTTTTTT
TRBV9	-	-	TRBJ2-1	CASSVRDNYNEQFF	TGTGCCAGCAGCGTTAGGGATAACTACAATGAGCAGTTCTTC
TRBV2	once	-	TRBJ2-7	CASNKGRVSSEQYF	TGTGCCAGCAACAAGGGCAGGGTATCGTCAGAGCAGTACTTC
TRBV6-4	-	-	TRBJ2-7	CASSGDFF	TGTGCCAGCAGTGGTGACTTCTTC
TRBV7-9	-	TRBD1	TRBJ1-1	CASSPGGASGTEAFF	TGTGCCAGCAGCCCAGGGGGGGCCTCCGGGACTGAAGCTTTCTTT
TRBV10-3	-	-	TRBJ2-7	CAISAGPYEQYF	TGTGCCATCAGCGCTGGCCCCTACGAGCAGTACTTC
TRBV7-9	-	TRBD2	TRBJ2-7	CASSLSGGSLTSEQYF	TGTGCCAGCAGTCTCTCGGGGGGGAGTCTGACGAGTGAGCAGTACTTC
TRBV18	-	TRBD2	TRBJ2-3	CASSPRREGLGTQYF	TGTGCCAGCTCACCACGGCGGGAGGGCCTGGGGACGCAGTATTTT
TRBV6-1	-	-	TRBJ2-1	CASSVSVVYNEQFF	TGTGCCAGCAGTGTCTCGGTTGTCTACAATGAGCAGTTCTTC
TRBV4-1	once	TRBD1	TRBJ1-5	CASSQTTGNSNQPQHF	TGCGCCAGCAGCCAGACGACAGGGAATAGCAATCAGCCCCAGCATTTT
TRBV28	-	TRBD2	TRBJ2-7	CASSLGGEEYF	TGTGCCAGCAGTTTAGGGGGGGAAGAGTACTTC
TRBV4-1	-	-	TRBJ1-2	CASSPEIVISNYGYTF	TGCGCCAGCAGCCCCGAGATCGTGATCTCTAACTATGGCTACACCTTC
TRBV28	-	-	TRBJ1-2	CASWGLGYGYTF	TGTGCCAGCTGGGGGCTTGGGTATGGCTACACCTTC
TRBV6-6	-	-	TRBJ1-5	CASSYRVQGNQPQHF	TGTGCCAGCAGTTACAGGGTTCAGGGCAATCAGCCCCAGCATTTT
TRBV30	-	TRBD1	TRBJ1-5	CAWSVRGNQPQHF	TGTGCCTGGAGTGTCAGGGGGAATCAGCCCCAGCATTTT
TRBV10-3	-	-	TRBJ2-3	CAISVELTADTQYF	TGTGCCATCAGTGTTGAATTGACAGCAGATACGCAGTATTTT
TRBV18	-	-	TRBJ1-1	CASSPIGVTEAFF	TGTGCCAGCTCACCAATAGGAGTTACTGAAGCTTTCTTT
TRBV19	once	-	TRBJ1-1	CASRWGRNTEAFF	TGTGCCAGCCGCTGGGGGAGGAACACTGAAGCTTTCTTT
TRBV7-6	-	-	TRBJ1-3	CASSLIDRRGQSGNTIYF	TGTGCCAGCAGCTTAATAGACCGCCGCGGACAGTCAGGAAACACCATATATTTT
TRBV7-6	-	-	TRBJ1-1	CASSYGVSTEAFF	TGTGCCAGCAGCTATGGGGTGAGCACTGAAGCTTTCTTT
TRBV20-1	-	-	TRBJ2-1	CSAPGINEQFF	TGCAGTGCCCCAGGGATTAATGAGCAGTTCTTC